This T cell receptor beta chain came from a study of T cells in Graves' hyperthyroidism and ophthalmopathy. The study, taken as a whole, reports: Most clonotypes expanded in the thyroid (above 0.001) were also present in blood.

Germline V gene data show CDR1 as LGHDT and CDR2 as YNNKEL (reference sequence). CDR3 length: 13 residues. On this clonotype: Antigen specificity is unknown. One end of the junction fails to match germline, which may point to a read error.

Among the patients, aged 18 to 65, hyperthyroidism was newly diagnosed and had lasted under 2 months. PBMCs were collected from an approximately 9.2 ml volume of fresh peripheral blood. RNA transcripts yielded amplified TCR beta CDR3 regions. HTBI primers were the set used in a first-round RT-PCR of the TCR CDR3. TCRdb redid the calling of the multiplex PCR reads with MiXCR, one entry per CDR3 protein. The table includes some 420,000 distinct CDR3 sequences, 12% to 15% detected once. Sequencing used blood. This receptor was identified in a woman aged 18-30 years with Graves' hyperthyroidism. This chain joins TRBV3-1 and TRBJ2-2; D not certain. In nucleotides, the CDR3 is TGTGCCAGCAGACAAGGGTTCGCCGGGGAGCTGTTTTTT. Translation gives CASRQGFAGELFF.